This TCR beta chain was sequenced in a study of T cell responses to AZD1222 COVID-19 vaccine (dated by TCRdb to about 2021). Regarding the research as a whole: AZD1222 recipients with second doses at about 4 weeks or about 12 weeks were pooled, because spike-specific TCR depth and breadth did not differ between schedules. Trial participants were enrolled by age into 18-55, 56-69 and 70-plus year subgroups, with about 150, 28 and 57 TCR-sequenced participants respectively. TCR sequencing covered fewer than 250 trial participants: 200 to 220 given two doses of AZD1222 and 26 given two doses of MenACWY control vaccine.

What the study reported, not specific to this receptor: Because no day 14 peak-response samples were available, the repertoires could be characterized only after the peak T cell response. Participants were mostly white British, with more females than males. The authors suggested clonal diversity may have been underestimated. Reportedly, close to half of the unique spike-specific TCRs recognized epitopes lying outside the regions that are mutated in the B.1.351 and B.1.1.7 variants. Only five to seven AZD1222 recipients were SARS-CoV-2 seropositive at baseline, limiting conclusions about previously exposed vaccinees. The whole spike protein was spanned by vaccine-associated CD4 TCRs, and dominant responses were seen in regions 160-218 and 743-854. The 56-69-year group was small, and its depth increase did not reach significance, likely because of low power. After two AZD1222 doses, spike-specific TCR breadth and depth were significantly higher than at day 0 and than in MenACWY recipients.

In light of the paper, this sample's time point label describes: baseline before first vaccination. The vaccinee samples were drawn from two UK trials, COV001 and COV002, one of which was a single-blind randomized controlled phase 2/3 trial testing AZD1222 (ChAdOx1 nCoV-19) in healthy adults. For TCRbeta chain sequencing, PBMC samples were collected from trial participants at day 0 and at day 28 after the second dose. Comments on this clone: Its recognized antigen is unknown. One base away there is no much larger clone; base qualities are not given.

The CDR3 regions of human TCRbeta chains were subjected to immunosequencing. The paper's data handling went like this. Repertoire TCRs were checked for matches against a reference library of SARS-CoV-2-specific TCRs that had been generated using the MIRA antigen-specificity platform. Breadth was defined as the fraction of unique TCRs that were SARS-CoV-2-associated. Depth was defined as the fraction of total T cells that were SARS-CoV-2-associated. Using the MIRA data, every spike-specific TCR was mapped to the spike region that the TCR reacted to and assigned to either a CD4 or a CD8 class. Log10-transformed breadth and depth values were compared by one-way ANOVA with Sidak's multiple comparisons tests. In its TCRdb copy, this immuneACCESS table keeps in-frame sequences only and misses some clones. Where compared with another copy, unresolved V genes explain less than half of these, and the others have no known cause. D and trimming were read from the DNA, whereas the V and J calls and clone size are those reported in that table. Across this sample there are about 110,000 clones, with 85% to 90% seen only once. The ten largest clones add up to under 3% of the sample.

The CDR3, from cysteine to phenylalanine, totals 15 residues. The kept DNA is CDR3 alone, 45 bases in frame from the first base. Based on the germline V gene (reference sequence), the CDR1 and CDR2 sequences are SGHNT and YYREEE. The junction shows trimming of 5 bases on V and 4 bases on J, and the gene matches do not reach 6 bases of it. Recombination joined TRBV5-4 with TRBJ2-2; 9 bases in the junction line up with TRBD1. Sequenced here: peripheral blood, sampled on day 0 of AZD1222 vaccination. The source of this sequence is an adult in good health. The CDR3 has the sequence CASRDRGWSTGELFF. The DNA reads TGTGCCAGCAGGGACAGGGGATGGAGCACCGGGGAGCTGTTTTTT. Here the CDR3 is joined to the reference TRBV5-4 and TRBJ2-2 genes, and the full variable domain is: ETGVTQSPTHLIKTRGQQVTLRCSSQSGHNTVSWYQQALGQGPQFIFQYYREEENGRGNFPPRFSGLQFPNYSSELNVNALELDDSALYLCASRDRGWSTGELFFGEGSRLTVL.